Given below is one T cell receptor beta chain in context. Its antigen is not known. This may come from a read error, since a much larger clone is one base off. Germline-derived CDR1 and CDR2 are MNHNS and SASEGT. CDR3 length: 15 residues. The sample originates from a study of prognosis after radiotherapy for stage I lung cancer. Turning to the study itself: Stage I non-small cell lung cancer patients, who were enrolled in Nanjing, China, joined the cohort between April 2018 and early 2019. Radiotherapy: SBRT, 3 to 5 fractions, biologically effective dose at least 100 Gy.

All patients showed node-negative disease on CT and PET/CT and lacked prior chemotherapy, radiotherapy or other malignancies. Genomic DNA served as the source from which two-round multiplex PCR generated TCR beta CDR3 amplicons. Primers specific to each TRBV and TRBJ gene were used in first-round PCR. TCRdb re-called the multiplex PCR reads through MiXCR, storing one row per CDR3 protein. The table has about 51,000 distinct CDR3 sequences, under 45% seen once. The study, taken as a whole, reports: Reportedly, patients with and without metastases differed in TRBV and TRBJ gene usage.

The clonotype was recovered from a donor over 45 with non-small cell lung cancer. Sequenced material: PBMCs, taken before or after stereotactic body radiation therapy (not recorded which). The V and J genes are TRBV6-1 and TRBJ2-6; D may be TRBD1 (7 bases). The CDR3 loop is CASISQGTVANVLAF. CDR3 DNA sequence: TGTGCCAGCATTTCACAGGGGACTGTGGCCAACGTCCTGGCTTTC.